What follows is one TCR beta chain and its context. This clone was picked up a small number of times. The antigen it binds to is not known. Base qualities are not provided; no much larger clone lies one nucleotide away. The cohort comprised some 680 healthy bone marrow donors. Cohort members were all nominally healthy when sampled, although unrecorded immune exposures were likely present. The donor tested CMV seronegative, placing the donor among the 352 seronegative members of the cohort. A peripheral blood sample was collected from each donor, and TCR beta sequencing was performed on peripheral blood mononuclear cells. Genomic DNA was extracted from the blood cell samples with the Qiagen DNeasy Blood Extraction Kit. The data belong to a study of cytomegalovirus exposure and HLA in healthy donors (TCRdb year 2017). With regard to the full study: In an earlier analysis of approximately 500 of the donors, 276 Gb of sequence data and just under 120 million unique TCR beta sequences from 150 million to 200 million T cells were reported. In a later genetic analysis, genome-wide SNP genotypes for about 55% of the 666 donors were used, and that subset was treated as a discovery cohort. A few DR-DQ haplotypes were treated as single units for association and clustering because of strong linkage in the cohort. The study used immunosequencing to profile the T cell repertoires of several hundred subjects and linked those repertoires to cytomegalovirus serostatus. The study combined high-throughput TCR immunosequencing, statistical association of individual TCRs with disease status, and machine learning to predict cytomegalovirus infection status. In a later analysis, previously published TCR beta repertoires from roughly 710 donors were re-analyzed and high-resolution HLA genotyping was added so that TCR occurrence patterns could be studied. An early release that covered 500 to 800 HLA-typed donors contained approximately 300 gigabases of sequencing data and about 93 million unique TCR sequences. Every discovery cohort repertoire had been produced on one sequencing platform. In addition to the first cohort of 666 subjects, a separate validation cohort of 120 different subjects was used. The study aimed to test whether signatures of past pathogen exposure could be identified by cataloging public T cell receptors. An earlier analysis of around 640 of the donors used high-throughput TCR beta sequencing to judge whether each TCR beta V gene segment behaved as functional or pseudogenic. Among 398 genotyped donors of the cohort, an average of about 240,000 unique TCR beta nucleotide sequences were sequenced per donor, around a sixth of them non-productive. Donor age, sex, ethnicity and CMV serostatus were collected together with the repertoire data. The number of typed donors differed by locus: 629-630 for A, B, C, DRB1 and DQB1; some 500 for DQA1; 606 for DPA1; and about 470 for DPB1. Of the 300 to 400 genotyped donors, around 81% fell in the genetic ancestry cluster associated with self-reported Caucasian donors. HLA typing included class I and class II loci at four-digit resolution. In the later analysis, no new phenotypic data were used to find candidate immune exposures; instead, reliance was placed on TCR beta sequences and their occurrence across donors.

Spanning cysteine to phenylalanine, the CDR3 consists of 16 amino acids. CDR3 DNA only is kept here, 48 bases in frame from base 1. The germline V gene sets CDR1 to ENHRY and CDR2 to SYGVKD. V sheds 6 bases and J sheds 7 bases, leaving 25 bases between their ends. Points the paper makes about the study in general: The presence/absence analyses assumed that sequencing depth was roughly uniform across donors, and that assumption may not be true. A later analysis found that most CMV-associated TCR beta chains appeared HLA-restricted, with HLA associations seemingly driven largely by CMV exposure. In vitro tests confirmed that a few of the cytomegalovirus-associated TCR beta chains recognize cytomegalovirus antigens. Only TCR beta chains were sequenced in this cohort, and the absence of alpha or paired-chain data limited detectable features. When HLA alleles, especially DR and DQ, strongly co-occurred, TCR associations were difficult to assign to individual alleles. The study gave a list of more than 150 TCR beta chains associated with cytomegalovirus. A later analysis found that HLA-associated TCR beta chains were more clonally expanded and had lower generation probabilities than equally common non-associated chains. Because HLA typing was missing for some donors at each locus, association tests included only the typed subset. Some IMGT-functional V segments, including TRBV6-2 and TRBV6-3, could not be told apart with the 87-base-pair reads, so those segments were excluded. A group of highly shared sequence variants was considered likely to be a technical artifact of the sequencing pipeline. A further reported finding was that TCR beta sequences accurately predicted the HLA-A and HLA-B alleles for most subjects in the first cohort. At a false discovery rate of 0.05, a later analysis linked around 17,000 TCR beta sequences to specific HLA alleles. Most TCR sequences were seen in very few donors, while some public TCRs were found in many individuals. A later genetic analysis reported fewer N-insertions in productive TCRs among donors in an Asian-associated ancestry cluster than the roughly 700-donor mean. An earlier analysis of some 560 of the donors showed that most TCR beta V segments appeared in productive rearrangements either about 90% or about 30% of the time, which broadly matched IMGT annotations. Immune exposure information for the cohort was limited to CMV serostatus. According to a later analysis, TCR association rates differed among HLA loci, with DRB1 alleles showing the most associated TCRs and HLA-C alleles showing the fewest. Because counts were too low, about 17 rarely observed V segments, including chromosome 9 orphons, were excluded from the earlier analysis of 500 to 700 of the donors. An association between a missense DCLRE1C variant and V-gene and J-gene trimming of TCR beta chains was found in a later genetic analysis and replicated in an independent cohort. The authors suggested that the approach could potentially be generalized to other disease states and immunological phenotypes. Correlated functional status among segregating V segments might be attributable to linkage disequilibrium, but an unknown experimental factor could not be ruled out. Cytomegalovirus status was reported to be diagnosed by the classifier with high specificity and sensitivity in both the original and validation cohorts. In a later analysis, several top co-occurrence clusters were reported to appear linked to parvovirus B19, influenza, CMV and Epstein-Barr virus.

Receptor amplification or capture employed the immunoSEQ multiplex PCR assay. The multiplex PCR relied on a mix of 60 forward primers for TCR Vbeta segments and 13 reverse primers for TCR Jbeta segments. A multiplex PCR assay on genomic DNA amplified the CDR3 region of rearranged TCR beta genes. On the Illumina HiSeq System, the amplified TCR beta libraries were sequenced as 87-base-pair reads. Turning to the authors' computational methods: In a later analysis, about 80 million unique TCR beta chains were counted across the roughly 700 repertoires, and roughly 9.9 million of these chains were shared by at least two donors. A nearest-neighbor algorithm error-corrected the raw reads and collapsed the reads into unique sequences, merging closely related sequences to remove PCR and sequencing errors. Alignment of CDR3 sequences to IMGT reference sequences was used to assign V, D and J gene segments. For a sequence to be retained, a match of at least six nucleotides to both a V gene segment and a J gene segment was required. A rearrangement was called productive if the CDR3 had no stop codons and remained in frame with V and J, and every other rearrangement was called non-productive. Following IMGT convention, CDR3 was defined as the stretch from the second conserved V-encoded cysteine up to the conserved J-encoded phenylalanine. The earlier analysis of some 550 of the donors excluded any sequence lacking an unambiguous match to a single V gene segment. An earlier analysis of about 600 of the donors called V segments functional above 56.7% productive rearrangements and segregating when the between-donor standard deviation exceeded 5%. To diagnose cytomegalovirus status from the catalog of TCR beta chain sequences, a statistical classification framework was built. In a later analysis, V and J genes were assigned by comparing TCR nucleotide sequences against IMGT/GENE-DB human TR gene sequences. The TCRdist pipeline was used in a later analysis to assign CDR3 sequences and most-parsimonious VDJ recombination scenarios. In a later analysis, each TCR beta chain was defined by its CDR3 amino acid sequence together with its V-gene family, and reads lacking a unique V-gene family were excluded. As a way to deal with suspected cross-contamination and a sequencing artifact, a later analysis dropped 592 nucleotide sequences that were highly shared and had low generation probability. In a later analysis, a clonal expansion index for each public chain was calculated from normalized within-repertoire ranks of inferred template counts. In a later analysis, generation probabilities were computed using a VDJ recombination model fitted to out-of-frame rearrangements, and the results were checked against IGoR. Hypergeometric tests were used in a later analysis to score TCR-TCR, TCR-HLA and TCR-CMV co-occurrence, with a repertoire-size bias correction applied to the TCR pairs. A later analysis estimated false discovery rates by permuting HLA or CMV assignments 20 times. In a later analysis, co-occurring TCRs were grouped using DBSCAN, and TCRdist sequence similarity was added for clustering within HLA-allele-positive subsets. Repertoires with fewer than 30,000 or more than 120,000 public chains, plus five repertoires with anomalous nucleotide sharing, were excluded from co-occurrence clustering. Not all clones reach the TCRdb copy of this immuneACCESS table, which keeps in-frame sequences only. Checked studies attribute under half of the gap to unresolved V genes and leave the rest unexplained. V, J and clone size are taken as reported in that table, and D and trimming were inferred from the DNA itself. The sample table contains about 150,000 clones; only one count was recorded for 75% of them. Approximately 6.8% of the sample is in the top ten clones.

Source material: PBMCs. The receptor's source is a young man in good health and CMV-seronegative. The rearranged segments are TRBV10-3 and TRBJ2-7; TRBD2 is a weak D gene call, 6 bases matching. The sequence in DNA is TGTGCCATCAGCCTTAGGGAGCGGGCAGATGGGGGAGAGCAGTACTTC. Translation gives CAISLRERADGGEQYF.